A selection of T cell receptor beta chains follows, all from one sample in a study of blood T cell repertoires in COVID-19. The protocol was immunoSEQ multiplex PCR, while the TCRdb copy is restricted to in-frame clones and leaves out a portion. The table lists about 240,000 clones, 85% to 90% of them singletons, with 9.5% to 13% in the top ten. Input material: peripheral blood. The receptors stem from a woman between 45 and 65 years old with COVID-19, enrolled during active disease. Both conserved end residues are part of each CDR3. D genes are given only for firm matches. Not all rows give a size; the values are once, few, many and, for expanded clones, a class.

abundance: -; j_gene: TRBJ1-2; d_gene: -; v_gene: TRBV12-5; CDR3aa: CASGLVGGPYGYTF; CDR3nt: TGTGCTAGTGGTTTGGTAGGGGGTCCATATGGCTACACCTTC
abundance: -; j_gene: TRBJ2-3; d_gene: TRBD2; v_gene: TRBV2; CDR3aa: CASSEERGGWTQYF; CDR3nt: TGTGCCAGCAGTGAGGAGCGGGGGGGTTGGACGCAGTATTTT
abundance: -; j_gene: TRBJ1-6; d_gene: TRBD1; v_gene: TRBV11-2; CDR3aa: CASSSRGSDRDLPHF; CDR3nt: TGTGCCAGCAGTTCTAGGGGCTCGGACAGGGACCTCCCCCACTTT
abundance: -; j_gene: TRBJ2-5; d_gene: TRBD2; v_gene: TRBV11-3; CDR3aa: CASSFSLRGGEEETQYF; CDR3nt: TGTGCCAGCAGCTTCTCTCTGCGGGGGGGCGAGGAAGAGACCCAGTACTTC
abundance: -; j_gene: TRBJ1-1; d_gene: TRBD1; v_gene: TRBV12-5; CDR3aa: CASGRPGQGTEAFF; CDR3nt: TGTGCTAGTGGTCGCCCTGGACAGGGGACTGAAGCTTTCTTT
abundance: -; j_gene: TRBJ1-2; d_gene: -; v_gene: TRBV27; CDR3aa: CASSLRENYGYTF; CDR3nt: TGTGCCAGCAGTTTACGGGAGAACTATGGCTACACCTTC
abundance: -; j_gene: TRBJ1-6; d_gene: -; v_gene: TRBV6-5; CDR3aa: CASSPGRGNSPLHF; CDR3nt: TGTGCCAGCAGCCCCGGACGGGGGAATTCACCCCTCCACTTT
abundance: -; j_gene: TRBJ1-4; d_gene: -; v_gene: TRBV19; CDR3aa: CASRSEFYEKLFF; CDR3nt: TGTGCCAGTAGATCGGAGTTCTATGAAAAACTGTTTTTT
abundance: -; j_gene: TRBJ2-1; d_gene: TRBD2; v_gene: TRBV7-6; CDR3aa: CASSWRGWTSGYNEQFF; CDR3nt: TGTGCCAGCAGCTGGAGGGGGTGGACTAGCGGCTACAATGAGCAGTTCTTC
abundance: -; j_gene: TRBJ1-2; d_gene: -; v_gene: TRBV3-1/TRBV3-2; CDR3aa: CASSRRQTEGYTF; CDR3nt: TGTGCCAGCAGCCGGAGACAGACGGAGGGCTACACCTTC
abundance: once; j_gene: TRBJ2-2; d_gene: -; v_gene: TRBV4-1; CDR3aa: CASSSDWSGELFF; CDR3nt: TGCGCCAGCAGTTCGGACTGGTCCGGGGAGCTGTTTTTT
abundance: -; j_gene: TRBJ2-6; d_gene: TRBD2; v_gene: TRBV24-1; CDR3aa: CATSLGLAGGAGANVLTF; CDR3nt: TGTGCCACCAGTCTGGGACTAGCGGGGGGGGCTGGGGCCAACGTCCTGACTTTC
abundance: -; j_gene: TRBJ1-3; d_gene: -; v_gene: TRBV3-1/TRBV3-2; CDR3aa: CASSQDSGGGNTIYF; CDR3nt: TGTGCCAGCAGCCAAGATTCGGGGGGAGGAAACACCATATATTTT
abundance: few; j_gene: TRBJ1-2; d_gene: -; v_gene: TRBV4-1; CDR3aa: CASSQAEGYTF; CDR3nt: TGCGCCAGCAGCCAAGCGGAGGGATACACCTTC
abundance: -; j_gene: TRBJ1-1; d_gene: TRBD1; v_gene: TRBV7-9; CDR3aa: CASSPGGTTEAFF; CDR3nt: TGTGCCAGCAGCCCAGGGGGCACAACTGAAGCTTTCTTT
abundance: -; j_gene: TRBJ2-4; d_gene: TRBD1; v_gene: TRBV6-6; CDR3aa: CATRQGAENIQYF; CDR3nt: TGTGCCACCCGACAGGGGGCGGAAAACATTCAGTACTTC
abundance: -; j_gene: TRBJ1-6; d_gene: -; v_gene: TRBV6-5; CDR3aa: CASKSSNSPLHF; CDR3nt: TGTGCCAGCAAATCCTCTAATTCACCCCTCCACTTT
abundance: -; j_gene: TRBJ2-4; d_gene: TRBD1; v_gene: TRBV10-3; CDR3aa: CAISEGDRNIQYF; CDR3nt: TGTGCCATCAGTGAGGGGGACAGAAACATTCAGTACTTC
abundance: -; j_gene: TRBJ1-2; d_gene: -; v_gene: TRBV3-1/TRBV3-2; CDR3aa: CASSETPTGSYGYTF; CDR3nt: TGTGCCAGCAGCGAAACCCCTACAGGGAGCTATGGCTACACCTTC
abundance: few; j_gene: TRBJ2-1; d_gene: -; v_gene: TRBV13; CDR3aa: CASSLGRLDNEQFF; CDR3nt: TGTGCCAGCAGCTTAGGCCGACTAGACAATGAGCAGTTCTTC
abundance: once; j_gene: TRBJ1-6; d_gene: -; v_gene: TRBV7-8; CDR3aa: CASSSTRPPPRVNSPLHF; CDR3nt: TGTGCCAGCAGCTCAACCCGTCCCCCTCCCCGGGTTAATTCACCCCTCCACTTT
abundance: -; j_gene: TRBJ1-1; d_gene: -; v_gene: TRBV4-1; CDR3aa: CASQETQNTEAFF; CDR3nt: TGCGCCAGCCAAGAGACACAGAACACTGAAGCTTTCTTT
abundance: -; j_gene: TRBJ2-1; d_gene: TRBD2; v_gene: TRBV11-2; CDR3aa: CASSPWAGGLYEQFF; CDR3nt: TGTGCCAGCAGCCCCTGGGCGGGGGGGCTATATGAGCAGTTCTTC
abundance: -; j_gene: TRBJ2-3; d_gene: TRBD1; v_gene: TRBV19; CDR3aa: CASSPGAGGTDTQYF; CDR3nt: TGTGCCAGTAGTCCCGGGGCAGGGGGTACAGATACGCAGTATTTT
abundance: -; j_gene: TRBJ2-1; d_gene: TRBD1; v_gene: TRBV6-6; CDR3aa: CASSYTGGDKDEQFF; CDR3nt: TGTGCCAGCAGTTACACAGGGGGCGATAAAGATGAGCAGTTCTTC
abundance: few; j_gene: TRBJ1-2; d_gene: -; v_gene: TRBV5-1; CDR3aa: CASSLVQGGVHGYTF; CDR3nt: TGCGCCAGCAGCTTGGTTCAGGGAGGGGTCCATGGCTACACCTTC
abundance: -; j_gene: TRBJ1-1; d_gene: -; v_gene: TRBV12-3/TRBV12-4; CDR3aa: CASSSRTEAFF; CDR3nt: TGTGCCAGCAGTTCCCGCACTGAAGCTTTCTTT
abundance: -; j_gene: TRBJ1-1; d_gene: TRBD1; v_gene: TRBV5-1; CDR3aa: CASSSQGAGTEAFF; CDR3nt: TGCGCCAGCAGTTCTCAGGGGGCGGGCACTGAAGCTTTCTTT
abundance: -; j_gene: TRBJ1-2; d_gene: -; v_gene: TRBV24-1; CDR3aa: CATSDLRVRGYGYTF; CDR3nt: TGTGCCACCAGTGATTTGCGTGTCAGAGGCTATGGCTACACCTTC
abundance: few; j_gene: TRBJ1-3; d_gene: -; v_gene: TRBV5-1; CDR3aa: CASSLGDTPGNTIYF; CDR3nt: TGCGCCAGCAGCTTGGGGGACACTCCAGGAAACACCATATATTTT
abundance: -; j_gene: TRBJ2-2; d_gene: -; v_gene: TRBV24-1; CDR3aa: CATRTGMGNTGELFF; CDR3nt: TGTGCCACCAGGACGGGAATGGGGAACACCGGGGAGCTGTTTTTT
abundance: -; j_gene: TRBJ2-6; d_gene: -; v_gene: TRBV7-6; CDR3aa: CASSPAGTGFSGANVLTF; CDR3nt: TGTGCCAGCAGCCCCGCCGGGACTGGTTTTTCTGGGGCCAACGTCCTGACTTTC
abundance: -; j_gene: TRBJ1-1; d_gene: -; v_gene: TRBV5-6; CDR3aa: CASSLYHRRFHTEAFF; CDR3nt: TGTGCCAGCAGCTTGTATCACAGGCGTTTTCACACTGAAGCTTTCTTT
abundance: -; j_gene: TRBJ2-5; d_gene: TRBD1; v_gene: TRBV19; CDR3aa: CASSIRTGGLETQYF; CDR3nt: TGTGCCAGTAGTATCCGGACAGGAGGATTGGAGACCCAGTACTTC
abundance: -; j_gene: TRBJ1-5; d_gene: TRBD1; v_gene: TRBV28; CDR3aa: CASFSSWTGDWRSNQPQHF; CDR3nt: TGTGCCAGCTTTTCAAGTTGGACAGGAGATTGGAGGAGCAATCAGCCCCAGCATTTT
abundance: -; j_gene: TRBJ1-1; d_gene: -; v_gene: TRBV19; CDR3aa: CASSVTGSSVEAFF; CDR3nt: TGTGCCAGTAGTGTAACAGGGAGTAGCGTTGAAGCTTTCTTT
abundance: -; j_gene: TRBJ2-2; d_gene: -; v_gene: TRBV5-4; CDR3aa: CASSLIGGELFF; CDR3nt: TGTGCCAGCAGCTTGATCGGGGGGGAGCTGTTTTTT
abundance: -; j_gene: TRBJ2-5; d_gene: TRBD1; v_gene: TRBV11-2; CDR3aa: CASSLVSPGGWETQYF; CDR3nt: TGTGCCAGCAGCTTAGTATCCCCAGGGGGATGGGAGACCCAGTACTTC
abundance: -; j_gene: TRBJ1-4; d_gene: -; v_gene: TRBV3-1/TRBV3-2; CDR3aa: CASSQGGNSYNEKLFF; CDR3nt: TGTGCCAGCAGCCAAGGAGGGAACAGCTATAATGAAAAACTGTTTTTT
abundance: few; j_gene: TRBJ1-6; d_gene: -; v_gene: TRBV19; CDR3aa: CASSMDRGSPLHF; CDR3nt: TGTGCCAGTAGTATGGACAGAGGCTCACCCCTCCACTTT
abundance: -; j_gene: TRBJ2-1; d_gene: TRBD2; v_gene: TRBV11-3; CDR3aa: CASSFDQGGYNEQFF; CDR3nt: TGTGCCAGCAGCTTCGACCAGGGAGGGTACAATGAGCAGTTCTTC
abundance: -; j_gene: TRBJ2-3; d_gene: TRBD1; v_gene: TRBV5-1; CDR3aa: CASSSGTGLDTQYF; CDR3nt: TGCGCCAGCAGCTCCGGGACAGGTTTAGATACGCAGTATTTT
abundance: once; j_gene: TRBJ2-3; d_gene: TRBD2; v_gene: TRBV5-1; CDR3aa: CASSIAGRPTDTQYF; CDR3nt: TGCGCCAGCAGTATAGCGGGGAGACCCACAGATACGCAGTATTTT
abundance: -; j_gene: TRBJ1-4; d_gene: TRBD1; v_gene: TRBV19; CDR3aa: CASGGGGGGAQEKLFF; CDR3nt: TGTGCCAGTGGAGGGGGTGGAGGGGGCGCTCAGGAAAAACTGTTTTTT